This T cell receptor (beta chain) was recorded in a study of blood T cell repertoires in COVID-19 (dated by TCRdb to 2020 to 2022). Broadly, across the study: Samples from collaborators originated in the United States, Italy and Spain and spanned both the acute and convalescent phases of COVID-19. The prospective study material was composed of cDNA or gDNA derived from T cells, B-cell-depleted T cells, or PBMCs. Subjects who had been exposed to COVID-19, were actively infected with it, or had recovered from it provided the deeply sampled blood TCRbeta repertoires that made up the dataset. The repertoires were released in a freely available public database meant as a resource for research on the immune response to SARS-CoV-2. Samples were obtained from the ongoing ImmuneRACE study (first 160 participants) and from roughly 1,300 subjects provided by 6 global collaborators. Sample metadata almost always included a de-identified subject ID, COVID-19 status, age in years and sex. HLA class I and class II types, where available, came from metadata supplied by the sample provider rather than from assay-based typing.

Each collaborating institution followed its own protocols to collect whole blood in K2EDTA tubes. For TCRbeta analysis, collaborators shipped samples as frozen whole blood, isolated PBMCs, or DNA extracted from either of those sample types. Reading from cysteine to phenylalanine, the CDR3 counts 13 amino acids. Only the CDR3 DNA stays, 39 bases, in frame from base 1. Per the germline V gene, SGDLS is the CDR1 and YYNGEE is the CDR2. V is clipped by 5 bases and J by 4 bases, and the sequence between their germline boundaries is 9 bases long. The immunoSEQ Assay, a bias-controlled multiplex PCR, was used to amplify TCRbeta CDR3 regions from genomic DNA. As for the authors' bioinformatics: Nucleated cell counts per sample were estimated from amplification of reference gene primers within the assay. To quantify the absolute abundance of each unique TCRbeta CDR3 rearrangement, sequence reads were collapsed and filtered. For each sample, productive Simpson clonality was calculated as the square root of Simpson's diversity index across productive rearrangements. TCRdb holds this immuneACCESS table with in-frame rearrangements only. Some clones are missing; in checked studies, unresolved V genes explain under half, and the rest has no known cause. V and J calls and clone size are those listed in that table; D and trimming were worked out from the DNA. Here the sample has 100,000 to 150,000 clones; 79% occur a single time. Of the sample, about 40% falls within the top ten clones.

What the research found in general, with its limitations: The quantity of clinical and demographic metadata differed by source and by participant and was supplied without curation.

Remarks on this clone: No cognate antigen has been identified for it. The sample holds no much larger clone one base away, and base qualities are not on file.

This sequence was found in a man in his forties or fifties with active or convalescent COVID-19. What was sequenced was peripheral blood. The chain links TRBV9 with TRBJ2-2, with the D gene not clear enough to name. The CDR3 amino acid sequence is: CASSAHFTGELFF. The nucleotide sequence reads TGTGCCAGCAGTGCTCACTTCACCGGGGAGCTGTTTTTT. With all but the CDR3 taken from the reference TRBV9 and TRBJ2-2 genes, the full variable domain is: DSGVTQTPKHLITATGQRVTLRCSPRSGDLSVYWYQQSLDQGLQFLIQYYNGEERAKGNILERFSAQQFPDLHSELNLSSLELGDSALYFCASSAHFTGELFFGEGSRLTVL.